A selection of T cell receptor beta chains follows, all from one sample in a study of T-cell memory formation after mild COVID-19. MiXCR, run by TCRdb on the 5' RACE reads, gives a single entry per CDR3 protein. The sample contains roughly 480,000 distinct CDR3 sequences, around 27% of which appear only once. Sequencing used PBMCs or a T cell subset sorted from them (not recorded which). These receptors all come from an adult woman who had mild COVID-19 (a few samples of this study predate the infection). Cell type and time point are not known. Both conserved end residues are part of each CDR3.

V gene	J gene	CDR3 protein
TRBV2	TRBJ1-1	CASRGGYTEAFF
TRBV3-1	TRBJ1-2	CASSQNWPGFNYGYTF
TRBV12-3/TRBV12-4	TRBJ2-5	CASTGLAGPREETQYF
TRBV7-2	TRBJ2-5	CASSLMGGRETQYF
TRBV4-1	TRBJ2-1	CASSPPRDRGSDEQFF
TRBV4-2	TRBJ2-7	CASSQGGDRTYEQYF
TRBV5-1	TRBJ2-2	CASSLIGEDTGELFF
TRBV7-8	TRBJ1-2	CASSSVGLGRDYGYTF
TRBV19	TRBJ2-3	CASSIGGQSTDTQYF
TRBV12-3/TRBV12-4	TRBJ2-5	CASSPGQGKAETQYF
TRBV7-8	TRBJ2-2	CASSLSGGQSRTGELFF
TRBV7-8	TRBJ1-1	CASSPLTGGVNTEAFF
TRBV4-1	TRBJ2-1	CASSQIFGTSLYNEQFF
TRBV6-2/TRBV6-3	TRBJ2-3	CASSYGDTSTDTQYF
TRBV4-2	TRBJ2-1	CASSQEIWLAGVGEQFF
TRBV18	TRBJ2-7	CASSPSAGPYEQYF
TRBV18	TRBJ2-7	CASFKPGQGAGEQYF
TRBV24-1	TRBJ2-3	CATFTQGGADTQYF
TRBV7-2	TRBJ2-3	CASSVNSGRGADTQYF
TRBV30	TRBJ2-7	CAWTRGQSSYEQYF
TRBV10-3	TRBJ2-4	CAISSRVGLSKNIQYF
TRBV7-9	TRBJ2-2	CASSLTSVGELFF
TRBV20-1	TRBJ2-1	CSARESEFPYNEQFF
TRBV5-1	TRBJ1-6	CASSHKTGYDSPLHF
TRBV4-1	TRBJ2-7	CASSQDPDRYSYEQYF
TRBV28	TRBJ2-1	CASSHLGTSGGTAYNEQFF
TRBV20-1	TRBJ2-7	CRGDSGRGEQYF
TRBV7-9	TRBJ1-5	CASSPRTPNNQPQHF
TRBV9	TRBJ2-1	CASSGPSGNSYNEQFF
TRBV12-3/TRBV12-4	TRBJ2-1	CASRLLRRGLAGTYNEQFF
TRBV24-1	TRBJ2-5	CATRGGLAGNQETQYF
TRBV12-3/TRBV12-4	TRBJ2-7	CASSFGRQGNSYEQYF
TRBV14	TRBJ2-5	CASSHRQRKETQYF
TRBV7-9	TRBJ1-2	CASSFSEIYYGYTF
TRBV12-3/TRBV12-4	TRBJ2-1	CASRPSGSSDNEQFF
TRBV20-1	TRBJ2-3	CSAREAASGNTDTQYF
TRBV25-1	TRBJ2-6	CASSFDSPAGQYSGANVLTF
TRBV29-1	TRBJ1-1	CSVVVGSGATEAFF
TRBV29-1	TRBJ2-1	CSVEGATEPEQFF
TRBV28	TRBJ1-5	CASSSTGLGNQPQHF
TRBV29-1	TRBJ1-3	CSVGDRGLGNTIYF
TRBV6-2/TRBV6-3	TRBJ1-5	CASSAQYSNQPQHF
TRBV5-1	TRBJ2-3	CASTKQEITDTQYF
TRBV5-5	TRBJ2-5	CASSRAIWAGQETQYF
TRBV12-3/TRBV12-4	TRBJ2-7	CASSLGGTLGYEQYF
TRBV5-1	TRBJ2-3	CASSSGQGSDTQYF
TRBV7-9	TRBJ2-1	CASSWLTGNEQFF
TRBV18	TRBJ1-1	CASSLQTGNAEAFF
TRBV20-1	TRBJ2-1	CSGAGGSPYNEQFF
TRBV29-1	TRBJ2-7	CSVTGTRGIDEQYF
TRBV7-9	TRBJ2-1	CASSLAWGYNEQFF